This TCR beta chain was obtained from a study of tumor-infiltrating lymphocytes in oesophageal squamous cell carcinoma. Each CDR3 protein gets one entry after TCRdb re-called the PCR reads with MiXCR. The sample gives about 12,000 distinct CDR3 sequences, around 54% of which show up once; about 30% is in the top ten. Within the sample, this clonotype is medium-sized. V gave up 5 bases and J gave up 7 bases; unmatched junction bases: 14. Germline V gene lookup returns CDR1 MNHNS and CDR2 SASEGT. This CDR3 has 17 amino acids. Material for sequencing was esophageal tumor tissue. This chain links TRBV6-1 with TRBJ2-1, with 10 bases lining up with TRBD2. The receptor comes from a female donor with esophageal squamous cell carcinoma. CDR3 residues: CASSSPPSGSLGNEQFF. Here the CDR3 DNA reads TGTGCCAGCAGTTCCCCCCCTAGCGGGAGCCTAGGGAATGAGCAGTTCTTC.